Presented here are 10 T cell receptor beta chains from one specimen sequenced in a study of blood T cell repertoires in COVID-19. Here immunoSEQ multiplex PCR was the method, and the copy in TCRdb shows in-frame clones only, minus some. This sample carries roughly 140,000 clones, approximately 80% of them seen once, and the ten largest clones take around 10%. Sequencing used peripheral blood. These receptors came from a woman older than 75 in a cohort sampled during active or convalescent COVID-19.

This clone has just one count. The V and J genes are TRBV5-1 and TRBJ2-5, with D possibly being TRBD2 (6 bases). V was pared by 0 bases and J by 3 bases, with 12 bases between. The CDR3 has 15 amino acids. Germline CDR1 and CDR2: SGHRS and YFSETQ. CDR3 residues: CASSLVLGGKETQYF. DNA for the CDR3: TGCGCCAGCAGCTTGGTTTTAGGAGGGAAAGAGACCCAGTACTTC. Full variable domain (missing parts from reference TRBV5-1 and TRBJ2-5): KAGVTQTPRYLIKTRGQQVTLSCSPISGHRSVSWYQQTPGQGLQFLFEYFSETQRNKGNFPGRFSGRQFSNSRSEMNVSTLELGDSALYLCASSLVLGGKETQYFGPGTRLLVL.

The V call is TRBV5-1, the J call TRBJ1-3; D possibly corresponds to TRBD1 (6 bases). Germline CDR1 SGHRS, CDR2 YFSETQ. V was shortened by 1 base and J by 8 bases, with 13 bases between the two germline ends. CDR3 size: 14 residues. CDR3 loop: CASSLKDRGDTIYF. The CDR3 bases are TGCGCCAGCAGCTTGAAGGACAGAGGGGACACCATATATTTT. The whole variable domain, remainder taken from reference TRBV5-1 and TRBJ1-3, is KAGVTQTPRYLIKTRGQQVTLSCSPISGHRSVSWYQQTPGQGLQFLFEYFSETQRNKGNFPGRFSGRQFSNSRSEMNVSTLELGDSALYLCASSLKDRGDTIYFGEGSWLTVV.

The chain uses TRBV6-2 or TRBV6-3 and TRBJ2-2, with 8 positions matching TRBD1. The CDR3 is made up of 15 amino acids. CDR1 MNHEY and CDR2 SVGEGT come from the germline V gene. V trimming: 6 bases; J trimming: 7 bases; junction bases outside the gene matches: 10. The CDR3 loop reads CASSPEDRAFGELFF. In nucleotides, the CDR3 is TGTGCCAGCAGCCCCGAGGACAGGGCATTCGGGGAGCTGTTTTTT.

The chain combines TRBV28 with TRBJ2-7, with D perhaps TRBD1 (6 bases). CDR3 length: 19 amino acids. Germline V gives CDR1 MDHEN, CDR2 SYDVKM. The ends were cut back, 5 bases at V and 2 bases at J, with 28 bases in the middle. The CDR3 DNA reads TGTGCCAGCAGTCCCACAGGCACCCCTCGGACAGCCCCGACCTACGAGCAGTACGTC. This gives the protein CASSPTGTPRTAPTYEQYV.

This chain connects TRBV24-1 to TRBJ1-2; 9 bases line up with TRBD1. After removal of 9 bases from V and 5 bases from J, the junction contained 9 bases not matched to a gene. Germline V gene data show CDR1 as KGHDR and CDR2 as SFDVKD. The CDR3 is 14 residues long. For the CDR3, the DNA is TGTGCCACCTCCGACAGGGGGGGGACGTATGGCTACACCTTC. Translating it yields CATSDRGGTYGYTF.

V and J are TRBV19 and TRBJ1-6; D gene uncertain. This CDR3 region has 12 residues. V was pared by 5 bases and J by 9 bases, with 8 bases between. The germline gives CDR1 LNHDA, CDR2 SQIVND (reference sequence). The CDR3 is CASSVLSSPLHF. The CDR3 DNA follows: TGTGCCAGTAGTGTGCTGAGTTCACCCCTCCACTTT.

The rearrangement joins TRBV18 to TRBJ2-1, with D possibly matching TRBD1 (7 bases). V shed 3 bases and J shed 5 bases, with 14 bases lying between them. Germline CDR1 reads KGHSH; CDR2 reads LQKENI. The CDR3 totals 15 residues. The CDR3 region has the DNA TGTGCCAGCTCACCCCAGGGGGGCAGGGACAATGAGCAGTTCTTC. This codes for CASSPQGGRDNEQFF.

This clone turned up a few times. V gene TRBV7-9 combines with J gene TRBJ2-1; tentative D call: TRBD2 (6 bases). CDR1 is SEHNR and CDR2 is FQNEAQ in the germline V gene (reference sequence). V gave up 0 bases and J gave up 1 base, with 13 bases separating them. The CDR3 contains 17 residues. CDR3 in DNA: TGTGCCAGCAGCTTAGCGAAAGGTCTAGCGTCCTACAATGAGCAGTTCTTC. This encodes CASSLAKGLASYNEQFF.

This chain links TRBV6-4 with TRBJ1-3, with 8 nucleotides matching TRBD1. CDR1 MRHNA and CDR2 SNTAGT come from the germline V gene. The CDR3 contains 16 residues. With 8 bases clipped from V and 0 bases from J, the junction kept 9 bases outside the gene matches. The CDR3 coding sequence is TGTGCCAGCGGGGAACAGGGGGTTCGCTCTGGAAACACCATATATTTT. It is translated as CASGEQGVRSGNTIYF.

Turning to this clone: One end of the junction does not line up with germline, which may come from a read error. The chain combines TRBV19 with TRBJ1-1, with D uncertain. This CDR3 contains 16 residues. The germline V gene has CDR1 LNHDA and CDR2 SQIVND (reference sequence). The CDR3 is CASSISTPGLLPEASF. CDR3 coding DNA: TGTGCCAGTAGTATATCCACTCCGGGTTTGTTACCTGAAGCTTCCTTT.